A single sample gave rise to the 19 T cell receptor beta chains below, sequenced in a study of cytomegalovirus exposure and HLA in healthy donors. The PCR had 60 Vbeta and 13 Jbeta primers. The protocol was immunoSEQ multiplex PCR, while the TCRdb copy is restricted to in-frame clones and leaves out a portion. In the table there are more than 150,000 clones, 70% to 85% of which are singletons. Sequencing was carried out using PBMCs. The origin of the receptors is a girl aged 2 to 10 in good health and CMV-seropositive.

The rearrangement links TRBV7-3 to TRBJ2-2, with D tentatively TRBD2 (6 bases). The CDR3 is made up of 14 amino acids. V shed 5 bases and J shed 7 bases, with 14 bases lying between them. Germline V gene data show CDR1 as SGHTA and CDR2 as FQGTGA. CDR3 coding DNA: TGTGCCAGCAGCCTAGCGTGGGGCAGCGGGGAGCTGTTTTTT. This encodes CASSLAWGSGELFF.

The chain is built from TRBV19 and TRBJ1-2; D is unclear. Trimming stripped 1 base from V and 2 bases from J, with 5 bases between. This CDR3 region has 13 residues. CDR1 and CDR2 from the germline V gene are LNHDA and SQIVND (reference sequence). This CDR3 is CASSIVQNYGYTF. As DNA, the CDR3 is TGTGCCAGTAGTATAGTCCAAAACTATGGCTACACCTTC.

The chain joins TRBV4-1 to TRBJ2-7, with TRBD2 as a possible D gene (6 bases). The V end was cut by 1 base, the J end by 0 bases, with 16 bases between. The CDR3 has 17 residues. The germline CDR1 and CDR2 sequences are MGHRA and YSYEKL. CDR3 residues: CASSQVVGLGGSYEQYF. The CDR3 DNA sequence: TGCGCCAGCAGCCAAGTCGTTGGGTTGGGGGGCTCCTACGAGCAGTACTTC.

This clone was seen only a few times. This chain joins TRBV7-9 and TRBJ1-1; the D is unclear. Germline lookup yields CDR1 SEHNR and CDR2 FQNEAQ (reference sequence). CDR3 length: 13 residues. V lost 3 bases, J lost 0 bases, and 5 bases lay in between. This CDR3 is CASSFPLNTEAFF. The CDR3 DNA follows: TGTGCCAGCAGCTTCCCCTTGAACACTGAAGCTTTCTTT.

The chain uses TRBV5-1 and TRBJ1-3; D may be TRBD1 (5 bases). The CDR3 runs to 13 residues. The V and J ends lost 1 base and 7 bases respectively, with 9 bases between them. Per germline, CDR1 SGHRS and CDR2 YFSETQ. The CDR3: CASSLKSGNTIYF. CDR3 nucleotides: TGCGCCAGCAGCTTGAAATCAGGGAACACCATATATTTT.

This chain links TRBV21-1 with TRBJ2-1; the DNA was not compared with TRBD1, the D call given in the table. TRBV21-1 has pseudogene status. There are 18 residues in the CDR3. The CDR3 loop is CASSKSGRTGFSYNEQFF. CDR3 DNA sequence: TGTGCCAGCAGCAAATCGGGGAGGACAGGATTCTCCTACAATGAGCAGTTCTTC.

The chain is built from TRBV5-1 and TRBJ2-7; D is possibly TRBD1 (6 bases). This CDR3 is 14 amino acids long. The ends were cut back, 4 bases at V and 2 bases at J, with 13 bases in the middle. Germline CDR1 and CDR2: SGHRS and YFSETQ. CDR3: CASSVDSPTYEQYF. The CDR3 DNA reads as TGCGCCAGCAGCGTGGACAGCCCAACCTACGAGCAGTACTTC.

The chain uses TRBV6-1 and TRBJ2-7; a weak D match, TRBD2 (5 bases). The CDR3 is 13 amino acids. V was clipped by 7 bases and J by 3 bases, with 13 bases between them. Per germline, CDR1 MNHNS and CDR2 SASEGT. The chain's CDR3 is CASNGGLSYEQYF. CDR3 nucleotide sequence: TGTGCCAGCAATGGAGGCTTGAGCTACGAGCAGTACTTC.

This rearrangement joins TRBV4-1 to TRBJ2-1; the D gene is possibly TRBD2 (6 bases). This CDR3 is built from 15 residues. V was cut by 4 bases and J by 10 bases, with 20 bases left in between. Germline V CDR1 and CDR2: MGHRA, YSYEKL. The CDR3: CASSLAGIKGGEQFF. The CDR3 bases are TGCGCCAGCAGCCTCGCGGGAATCAAAGGCGGCGAGCAGTTCTTC.

This chain uses TRBV29-1 with TRBJ1-1; D is possibly TRBD1 (6 bases). This CDR3 spans 12 amino acids. CDR1 is SQVTM, CDR2 ANQGSEA, per germline. V shed 4 bases and J shed 5 bases, with 11 bases lying between them. CDR3 bases: TGCAGCGTTGGGGACACCGGGACTGAAGCTTTCTTT. Residues: CSVGDTGTEAFF.

The chain is built from TRBV10-1 and TRBJ1-4; D call uncertain. V shed 6 bases and J shed 6 bases, with 14 bases lying between them. The CDR3 is 14 amino acids. CDR1 is WNHNN and CDR2 is SYGVQD in the germline V gene (reference sequence). CDR3 protein: CASSESTVDEKLFF. The CDR3 DNA follows: TGCGCCAGCAGCGAAAGCACAGTTGATGAAAAACTGTTTTTT.

The rearrangement links TRBV5-6 to TRBJ2-1; D is possibly TRBD1 (6 bases). The CDR3 totals 16 residues. Trimming took off 4 bases at V and 0 bases at J, with 14 bases between the two ends. In germline, CDR1 is SGHDT, CDR2 YYEEEE. The CDR3 bases are TGTGCCAGCAGCATGCCGGGACACAACTCCTACAATGAGCAGTTCTTC. The encoded protein is CASSMPGHNSYNEQFF.

This chain uses TRBV19 with TRBJ1-1; D remains unclear. Germline V lookup: CDR1 LNHDA, CDR2 SQIVND (reference sequence). The V end lost 7 bases, the J end lost 6 bases, and 15 bases lay between the germline ends. The CDR3 contains 13 residues. CDR3 protein: CASKVVEEPEAFF. CDR3 nucleotide sequence: TGTGCCAGTAAAGTGGTTGAGGAACCTGAAGCTTTCTTT.

The chain carries TRBV11-2 and TRBJ2-2, with D perhaps TRBD2 (5 bases). V was clipped by 4 bases and J by 6 bases, with 27 bases between them. CDR1 SGHAT and CDR2 FQNNGV come from the germline V gene. This CDR3 has 19 residues. The CDR3 region has the DNA TGTGCCAGCAGCTCTGGCCGCGGGTTGGCAGGTCCAACCTCCGGGGAGCTGTTTTTT. Its translation: CASSSGRGLAGPTSGELFF.

As regards this clone: The conserved phenylalanine or tryptophan normally closing the CDR3 is absent here, so this likely arose from a read error. The DNA is omitted, as the CDR3 cannot be located on it reliably, and the CDR3 follows TCRdb's listing. The chain carries TRBV28 and TRBJ1-1; TRBD1, as called in the table, went unchecked against the DNA. Germline CDR1 MDHEN, CDR2 SYDVKM. Inclusive of both ends, the CDR3 amounts to 15 amino acids. The CDR3 sequence is CASSSYPIARGLLFV.

This chain connects TRBV5-1 to TRBJ2-3; TRBD1 matches at 9 bases. The CDR3 sequence is 15 residues long. The germline V gene has CDR1 SGHRS and CDR2 YFSETQ. Trimming at V came to 3 bases and at J to 3 bases, leaving 5 bases not matched to a gene. The CDR3 sequence: CASSWGGTGTDTQYF. The CDR3 nucleotides read TGCGCCAGCAGCTGGGGGGGGACAGGGACAGATACGCAGTATTTT.

The chain uses TRBV9 and TRBJ2-1; the match to TRBD1 covers 10 bases. In germline, CDR1 is SGDLS, CDR2 YYNGEE. V lost 4 bases and J lost 2; bases outside the gene matches: 3. This CDR3 is 15 amino acids long. The CDR3 region is CASSTGTGAYNEQFF. The CDR3 DNA is TGTGCCAGCAGCACCGGGACAGGGGCCTACAATGAGCAGTTCTTC.

The chain is built from TRBV19 and TRBJ1-6; D perhaps matches TRBD1 (6 bases). Germline-derived CDR1 and CDR2 are LNHDA and SQIVND (reference sequence). The CDR3 covers 19 residues. Trimming took 7 bases from V and 0 from J, leaving 22 bases between them. CDR3 nucleotides: TGTGCCAGTACCAACTACCACGGACAGCATAGCTCCTATAATTCACCCCTCCACTTT. Its protein product is CASTNYHGQHSSYNSPLHF.

The chain combines TRBV19 with TRBJ2-1; D remains ambiguous. Trimming shortened V by 3 bases and J by 8 bases, and 8 bases separated the two germline ends. Per germline, CDR1 LNHDA and CDR2 SQIVND (reference sequence). This CDR3 contains 12 residues. The CDR3 reads CASSIRRDEQFF. The DNA of the CDR3 is TGTGCCAGTAGTATCAGGCGTGATGAGCAGTTCTTC.